The clone carrying this T cell receptor (beta chain) is large in the sample. As yet, its antigen is unknown. Four subsets defined by PD-1 and/or TIGIT were sorted from live CD3+CD8+TCRalphabeta+ cells. TCR libraries were prepared from around 15 ng of total RNA with the QIAseq Immune Repertoire TCR panel. One entry per CDR3 protein, called by TCRdb with MiXCR from the reads. The table lists fewer than 1,400 distinct CDR3 sequences, about 8% of them singletons. This record belongs to a study of circulating CD8 cells and anti-PD-1 response in melanoma. Study-wide findings and caveats: PD-1 and DPOS subsets showed similar, higher clonality than DNEG.

The sequence derives from a human donor with melanoma. This material consisted of CD8+ T cells from PBMCs, taken at baseline or after one month of anti-PD-1 therapy (not recorded which).

CDR3 amino acids: CASGDETPQETQYF. In DNA, the CDR3 is TGTGCCAGCGGTGACGAGACACCCCAAGAGACCCAGTACTTC. The gene calls are TRBV5-4 and TRBJ2-5, with D unclear. The CDR3 extends over 14 amino acids. Trimming removed 7 bases at V and 1 base at J, with 14 bases between. The germline V gene has CDR1 SGHNT and CDR2 YYREEE (reference sequence).